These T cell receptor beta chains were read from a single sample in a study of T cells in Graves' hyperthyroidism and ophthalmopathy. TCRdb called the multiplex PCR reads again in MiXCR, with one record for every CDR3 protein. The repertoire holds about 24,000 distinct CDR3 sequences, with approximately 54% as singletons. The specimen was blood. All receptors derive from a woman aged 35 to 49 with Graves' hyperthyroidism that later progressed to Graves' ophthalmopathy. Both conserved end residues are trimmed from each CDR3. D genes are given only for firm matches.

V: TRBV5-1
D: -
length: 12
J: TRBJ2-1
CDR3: ASSQDSPYNEQF

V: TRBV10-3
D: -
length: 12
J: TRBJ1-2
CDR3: AISELGVAYGYT

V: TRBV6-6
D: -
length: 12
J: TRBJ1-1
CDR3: ASSGLQGNTEAF

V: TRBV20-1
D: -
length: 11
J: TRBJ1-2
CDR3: SAGPRPDYGYT

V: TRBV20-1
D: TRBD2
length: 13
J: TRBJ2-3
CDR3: SASTLAGGADTQY

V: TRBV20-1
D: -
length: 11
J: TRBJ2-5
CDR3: SARVPGVETQY

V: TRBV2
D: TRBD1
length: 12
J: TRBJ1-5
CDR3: ASNRQGRDQPQH

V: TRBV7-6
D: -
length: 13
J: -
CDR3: ASSPNSGTQETQY

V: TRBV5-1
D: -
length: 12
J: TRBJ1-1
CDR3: ASRELRGSTEAF

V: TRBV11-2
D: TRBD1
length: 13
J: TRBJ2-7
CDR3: ASRRLGDRSYEQY

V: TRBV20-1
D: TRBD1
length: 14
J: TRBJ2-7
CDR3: SARADKQGAAREQY

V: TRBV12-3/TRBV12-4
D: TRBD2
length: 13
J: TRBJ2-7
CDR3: ASSFFLAGANEQY

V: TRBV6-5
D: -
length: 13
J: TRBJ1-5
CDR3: ASSRRVRDNQSQH

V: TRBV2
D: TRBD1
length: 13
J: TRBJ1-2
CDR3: ASRAHRGGSYDYT

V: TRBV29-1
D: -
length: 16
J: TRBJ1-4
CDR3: SVGSAHYYDRYDEKLF

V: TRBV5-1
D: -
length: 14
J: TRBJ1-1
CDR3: ASSPSAGSFSAEAF

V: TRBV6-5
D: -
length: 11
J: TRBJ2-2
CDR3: ASSYRYTGELF

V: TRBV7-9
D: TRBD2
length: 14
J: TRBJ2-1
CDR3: ASSLRPVGTSVEQF

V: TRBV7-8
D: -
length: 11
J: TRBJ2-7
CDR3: ASSPAREIQQY

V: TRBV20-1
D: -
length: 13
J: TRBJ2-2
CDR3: SARPQGTNTGELF

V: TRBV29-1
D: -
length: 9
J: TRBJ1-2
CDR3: SVELGYGYT

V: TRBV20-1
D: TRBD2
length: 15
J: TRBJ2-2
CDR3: SASPLAGTQETGELF

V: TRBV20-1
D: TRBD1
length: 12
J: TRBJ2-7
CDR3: STPGQGGSYERY